This entry features one TCR beta chain sequence. Germline CDR1 reads LGHDT; CDR2 reads YNNKEL (reference sequence). J was trimmed by 5 bases and V by 0 bases; bases with no gene match: 4. The CDR3 consists of 15 residues. TCR beta CDR3 region amplification was performed from RNA transcripts. HTBI primers were employed in a first-round RT-PCR of the TCR CDR3. TCRdb re-called the multiplex PCR reads with MiXCR, one entry per CDR3 protein. The table lists about 400,000 distinct CDR3 sequences, about 15% of them singletons. The data stem from a study of T cells in Graves' hyperthyroidism and ophthalmopathy.

Sequencing was done on a sample of blood. The V call is TRBV3-1, the J call TRBJ2-3; 8 bases match TRBD2. The sequence came from a woman aged 25 to 39 with Graves' hyperthyroidism. CDR3 in amino acids: CASSQERLAGDTQYF. For the CDR3, the DNA is TGTGCCAGCAGCCAAGAAAGGCTAGCGGGAGATACGCAGTATTTT.